The rows below give T cell receptor beta chains drawn from one sample of a study of a mutant IDH1 vaccine in newly diagnosed glioma. Using immunoSEQ multiplex PCR, the repertoire was profiled, and TCRdb retains in-frame clones only, with some absent. Of around 50,000 clones listed, around 90% were seen once; the top ten hold approximately 4.2%. Antigen specificity for these receptors is unknown. The specimen was PBMCs, collected from a glioma patient whose treatment included an IDH1 peptide vaccine. These receptors originate from a middle-aged woman with glioma. The CDR3 runs from the conserved cysteine through the conserved F or W.

V	CDR3
TRBV14	CASSFPGTSGRDEQFF
TRBV6-6	CASSLRGGSNTGELFF
TRBV6-1	CASSEAHGNYGYTF
TRBV10-2	CASSASDTQYF
TRBV10-1	CASNVESGRDYEQYF
TRBV21-1	CASSKAGTNGTQETQYF
TRBV27	CASSFAGPGGFTYEQYF
TRBV9	CASRGGLAGGNEQFF
TRBV5-1	CASSLGRGGGEAFF
TRBV19	CASSIGRYTNTEAFF
TRBV30	CAWSVRPWGGVNGYTF
TRBV6-6	CASSYSTQGTTEAFF
TRBV2	CASSVQGQETQYF
TRBV19	CASSNWEEAFF
TRBV6-1	CASRLDTGLNSPLHF
TRBV5-4	CASSPRQGKTDTQYF
TRBV6-4	CASSDSRNIQYF
TRBV4-1	CASSPKQGGTEETQYF
TRBV9	CASSVAAGTGGTDTQYF
TRBV7-6	CASSRGTDVEKLFF
TRBV30	CAWSEDKNYGYTF
TRBV15	CATSSRTGGSYEQYF
TRBV6-5	CASSHDRGQYNEQFF
TRBV6-5	CASSFTGKHQPQHF
TRBV2	CASKDSSPYEQYF
TRBV2	CASRRLGTGELFF
TRBV7-7	CASSPIGGSEQYF
TRBV13	CASSFGQGAYYEQYF
TRBV7-8	CASSPSLNEKLFF
TRBV2	CASIDRGQGWYGYTF
TRBV7-9	CASSLGTGDSPLHF